The 6 T cell receptor beta chains below were found in one sample sequenced in a study of cytomegalovirus exposure and HLA in healthy donors (TCRdb year 2017). The method behind the library was the immunoSEQ multiplex PCR assay. For the multiplex PCR, a mixture combining 60 forward primers for TCR Vbeta segments and 13 reverse primers for TCR Jbeta segments was used. What TCRdb holds here is the immuneACCESS table cut down to in-frame rearrangements. Part of the clones is not present; checked against another copy, under half of the missing clones reflect an unresolved V gene, and the others are unexplained. Within this sample are fewer than 200,000 clones, with 65% to 85% of them counted one time only. Roughly 7.1% of the sample rests with the top ten. The sequenced sample consisted of PBMCs. The receptors were sampled from a middle-aged man in good health and CMV-seropositive.

The gene calls are TRBV7-2 and TRBJ2-1, with 11 nucleotides matching TRBD2. CDR3 size: 18 residues. The ends lost 11 bases at V and 0 bases at J; junction bases unmatched: 15. CDR1 SGHTA and CDR2 FQGNSA come from the germline V gene. The CDR3 DNA reads as TGTGCCTCATGCCCGGGCCTAGCGGGGGGAAACTCCTACAATGAGCAGTTCTTC. Its translation: CASCPGLAGGNSYNEQFF. Drawing the rest from reference TRBV7-2 and TRBJ2-1, the complete variable domain is GAGVSQSPSNKVTEKGKDVELRCDPISGHTALYWYRQSLGQGLEFLIYFQGNSAPDKSGLPSDRFSAERTGGSVSTLTIQRTQQEDSAVYLCASCPGLAGGNSYNEQFFGPGTRLTVL.

The chain is built from TRBV7-8 and TRBJ1-5, with D possibly being TRBD1 (6 bases). CDR1 and CDR2 (germline): SGHVS, FQNEAQ. The V gene lost 1 base and the J gene lost 1 base, with 11 bases spanning the gap. This CDR3 has 16 residues. CDR3 region: CASSLGTEQSNQPQHF. CDR3 nucleotides: TGTGCCAGCAGCTTAGGGACAGAACAAAGCAATCAGCCCCAGCATTTT.

The chain combines TRBV10-3 with TRBJ1-2; 7 nucleotides match TRBD1. The ends lost 6 bases at V and 4 bases at J; junction bases unmatched: 11. The V gene's germline CDR1 is ENHRY and CDR2 SYGVKD. The CDR3 is 15 residues long. The CDR3 is CAIRADREDSYGYTF. CDR3 nucleotides: TGTGCCATCAGGGCCGACAGGGAAGATAGCTATGGCTACACCTTC.

The gene calls are TRBV30 and TRBJ1-1; 7 bases match TRBD1. This CDR3 spans 13 amino acids. The germline CDR1 and CDR2 sequences are GTSNPN and SVGIG (reference sequence). V trimming: 6 bases; J trimming: 6 bases; junction bases outside the gene matches: 10. This CDR3 is CACDRQGKAEAFF. The CDR3 DNA follows: TGTGCCTGTGACCGACAGGGTAAGGCTGAAGCTTTCTTT.

V gene TRBV21-1 combines with J gene TRBJ1-1; the table's D call TRBD1 went unverified against the DNA. TRBV21-1 constitutes a pseudogene. The length of the CDR3 is 16 residues. The CDR3 sequence is CASSKSANRGKSEAFF. CDR3 DNA sequence: TGTGCCAGCAGCAAATCAGCGAACAGGGGGAAGAGTGAAGCTTTCTTT.

The chain has TRBV4-3 and TRBJ2-1; TRBD2 matches at 7 bases. V was pared by 1 base and J by 5 bases, with 11 bases of the junction left unmatched. CDR3 size: 17 residues. CDR1 is LGHNA, CDR2 YSLEER, per germline. The CDR3 bases are TGCGCCAGCAGCCAAGCCCCGGGGGGACGAAGGGACAATGAGCAGTTCTTC. It translates to CASSQAPGGRRDNEQFF.